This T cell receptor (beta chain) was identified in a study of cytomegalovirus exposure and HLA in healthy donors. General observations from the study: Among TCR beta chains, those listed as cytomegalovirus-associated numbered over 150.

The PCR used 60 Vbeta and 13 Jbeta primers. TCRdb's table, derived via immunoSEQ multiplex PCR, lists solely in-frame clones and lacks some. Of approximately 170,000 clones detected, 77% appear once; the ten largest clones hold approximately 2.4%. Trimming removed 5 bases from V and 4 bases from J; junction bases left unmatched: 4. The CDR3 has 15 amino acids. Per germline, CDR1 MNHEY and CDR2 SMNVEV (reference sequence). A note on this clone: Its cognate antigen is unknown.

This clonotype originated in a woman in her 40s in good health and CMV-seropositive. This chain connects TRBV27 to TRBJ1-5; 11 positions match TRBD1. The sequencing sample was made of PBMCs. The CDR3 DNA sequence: TGTGCCAGCAGTCGGGACAGGGGGGCAAATCAGCCCCAGCATTTT. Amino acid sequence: CASSRDRGANQPQHF.